Presented here are 15 T cell receptor beta chains from one specimen sequenced in a study of beta chain features in type 1 diabetes. Expressed TCRB transcripts were sequenced because the entire RNA isolate underwent reverse transcription. Assay: immunoSEQ multiplex PCR; the TCRdb copy retains only in-frame clones and omits some. The data contain around 300,000 clones, roughly 11% of them singletons. Sequencing was performed on naive CD4+ T cells from blood. Receptor source: a woman under 40 in good health.

V and J are TRBV10-3 and TRBJ2-1; D gene unclear. The V end lost 4 bases, the J end lost 2 bases, and 3 bases lay between the germline ends. This CDR3 has 12 amino acids. Per germline, CDR1 ENHRY and CDR2 SYGVKD. CDR3 in DNA: TGTGCCATCAGTGGAGCCTACAATGAGCAGTTCTTC. Its translation is CAISGAYNEQFF.

V and J are TRBV5-1 and TRBJ2-1, with D possibly matching TRBD2 (6 bases). The CDR3 runs to 15 residues. The ends were cut back, 4 bases at V and 2 bases at J, with 13 bases in the middle. The germline V gene has CDR1 SGHRS and CDR2 YFSETQ. Written as DNA, the CDR3 is TGCGCCAGCAGCCTTCCCACGGGGGCCTACAATGAGCAGTTCTTC. Protein sequence: CASSLPTGAYNEQFF.

This clone was counted a few times. CDR3 loop: CASSLGLAGEETQYF. The CDR3 DNA sequence: TGTGCCAGCAGCTTAGGACTAGCGGGAGAAGAGACCCAGTACTTC. The chain uses TRBV7-2 and TRBJ2-5; 12 bases are shared with TRBD2. This CDR3 comprises 15 residues. CDR1 is SGHTA, CDR2 FQGNSA, per germline. J gave up 3 bases and V 1 base, and 0 bases lay outside the gene matches.

The chain uses TRBV4-2 and TRBJ2-5; 11 bases fit TRBD2. The CDR3 is 16 residues long. Trimming took 3 bases from V and 4 from J; bases not matched to a gene: 7. Germline V lookup: CDR1 LGHNA, CDR2 YNFKEQ. This CDR3 reads CASSQSGLAGGETQYF. CDR3 bases: TGTGCCAGCAGCCAGAGTGGGCTAGCGGGGGGAGAGACCCAGTACTTC.

This chain connects TRBV19 to TRBJ2-1, with 9 bases fitting TRBD1. The V segment lost 4 bases and the J segment 10 bases; nucleotides outside the gene matches: 11. The CDR3 runs 15 residues. Germline CDR1 and CDR2: LNHDA and SQIVND (reference sequence). CDR3 sequence (DNA): TGTGCCAGTAGTAGAGATGAGGACAGGGGTGGAGAGCAGTTCTTC. This gives the protein CASSRDEDRGGEQFF.

V is TRBV30 and J is TRBJ2-5; 11 bases match TRBD2. The trim removed 5 bases at V and 4 bases at J, leaving 9 bases unmatched. This CDR3 has 15 amino acids. The germline V gene has CDR1 GTSNPN and CDR2 SVGIG (reference sequence). The CDR3 protein is CAWAGTLAGGETQYF. CDR3 DNA: TGTGCCTGGGCAGGGACCCTAGCGGGAGGAGAGACCCAGTACTTC.

This clone was recorded a few times. The chain is built from TRBV5-4 and TRBJ2-7, with D hard to call. The CDR3 is 12 residues long. CDR1 and CDR2 (germline): SGHNT, YYREEE (reference sequence). V lost 1 base, J lost 2 bases, and 4 bases lay in between. Written as DNA, the CDR3 is TGTGCCAGCAGCTTGCCTCCCTACGAGCAGTACTTC. Its translation is CASSLPPYEQYF.

This clone was seen a few times. V gene TRBV29-1 combines with J gene TRBJ2-1; 9 nucleotides line up with TRBD1. CDR1 SQVTM and CDR2 ANQGSEA come from the germline V gene. There are 17 residues in the CDR3. V shed 2 bases, J shed 5 bases, and the junction held 13 bases outside the gene matches. DNA of the CDR3: TGCAGCGTTGAACGGGGGACCGGGACAGGGTTCGACAATGAGCAGTTCTTC. Translated, it gives CSVERGTGTGFDNEQFF.

As regards this clone: One junction end disagrees with the germline gene, perhaps due to a read error. The chain joins TRBV5-4 to TRBJ2-7; D is perhaps TRBD2 (6 bases). This CDR3 has 11 residues. Germline V gene sequence: CDR1 SGHNT, CDR2 YYREEE (reference sequence). CDR3: CASSSGLSLLF. The DNA for the CDR3 is TGTGCCAGCAGCTCGGGACTCTCCCTCCTTTTC. The full variable domain, with the rest looked up from reference TRBV5-4 and TRBJ2-7, is ETGVTQSPTHLIKTRGQQVTLRCSSQSGHNTVSWYQQALGQGPQFIFQYYREEENGRGNFPPRFSGLQFPNYSSELNVNALELDDSALYLCASSSGLSLLFGPGTRLTVT.

In regard to this clone: The same CDR3 is also encoded by other DNA sequences in this sample. This chain uses TRBV28 with TRBJ2-7; D call uncertain. Per the germline V gene, CDR1 is MDHEN and CDR2 is SYDVKM. The length of the CDR3 is 11 residues. V was shortened by 3 bases and J by 4 bases, with 4 bases between the two germline ends. CDR3 sequence reads: CASSFRYEQYF. The CDR3 DNA sequence: TGTGCCAGCAGTTTTCGTTACGAGCAGTACTTC.

This chain connects TRBV9 to TRBJ2-5; TRBD1 agrees at 10 bases. This CDR3 comprises 15 residues. The J segment lost 4 bases and the V segment lost 6 bases, leaving 9 bases of the junction unmatched. Germline-derived CDR1 and CDR2 are SGDLS and YYNGEE. The CDR3 protein is CASTLTGGRGETQYF. The CDR3 region has the DNA TGTGCCAGCACCTTGACAGGGGGCAGAGGAGAGACCCAGTACTTC. Variable domain in full (rest from reference TRBV9 and TRBJ2-5): DSGVTQTPKHLITATGQRVTLRCSPRSGDLSVYWYQQSLDQGLQFLIQYYNGEERAKGNILERFSAQQFPDLHSELNLSSLELGDSALYFCASTLTGGRGETQYFGPGTRLLVL.

This clone has only a few counts. This rearrangement joins TRBV19 to TRBJ2-1; D may be TRBD2 (6 bases). CDR1 is LNHDA and CDR2 is SQIVND in the germline V gene (reference sequence). The CDR3 is 14 amino acids. V lost 6 bases to trimming and J lost 7 bases, with 16 bases between them. This CDR3 is CASRIPGLINEQFF. The CDR3 DNA reads as TGTGCCAGTAGGATACCGGGACTCATAAATGAGCAGTTCTTC.

This clone has just a few counts. The rearrangement links TRBV29-1 to TRBJ2-1, with 9 bases lining up with TRBD2. Germline V gene lookup returns CDR1 SQVTM and CDR2 ANQGSEA. The CDR3 covers 11 residues. With 7 bases clipped from V and 10 bases from J, the junction kept 5 bases outside the gene matches. The CDR3 reads CSGGTSYEQFF. As DNA, the CDR3 is TGCAGCGGCGGGACTAGCTACGAGCAGTTCTTC.

The chain combines TRBV27 with TRBJ1-1, with TRBD1 matching 11 bases. In germline, CDR1 is MNHEY, CDR2 SMNVEV (reference sequence). V trimming: 10 bases; J trimming: 5 bases; junction bases outside the gene matches: 9. The length of the CDR3 is 14 residues. The CDR3 DNA reads as TGTGCCACCATGGTGGACAGGGGGCGGACTGAAGCTTTCTTT. Its translation is CATMVDRGRTEAFF.

The chain joins TRBV19 to TRBJ1-1, with 9 bases identical to TRBD1. The V gene's germline CDR1 is LNHDA and CDR2 SQIVND (reference sequence). There are 15 residues in the CDR3. V lost 6 bases to trimming and J lost 1 base; unmatched junction nucleotides: 6. The CDR3 sequence: CASRKQGATNTEAFF. The CDR3 region has the DNA TGTGCCAGTAGGAAACAGGGGGCAACGAACACTGAAGCTTTCTTT.